These 32 T cell receptor beta chains originate from one sample sequenced in a study of CD8 T cells in Susac syndrome (dated by TCRdb to between 2018 and 2021). The library was produced with the immunoSEQ multiplex PCR assay. RNA was extracted using the RNeasy kit, and about 0.45 to 1 microgram was reverse transcribed with random hexamers. TCRdb trimmed public reads at Q25 via fastp, called clones via MiXCR and kept in-frame beta chains. When rows share a CDR3 protein, they turn into one entry using the most common DNA and genes. A total of 200,000 or so distinct CDR3 sequences appear in this sample, 90% to 95% of them only once. The top ten clonotypes cover 0.093% of the sample. Input material: CD4+ T cells from PBMCs. These receptors were taken from a human donor with multiple sclerosis.

This clonotype is a singleton in its sample. The chain joins TRBV18 to TRBJ2-3, with TRBD2 matching over 10 bases. The V and J ends lost 3 bases and 5 bases, in that order; junction bases with no gene match: 8. In germline, CDR1 is KGHSH, CDR2 LQKENI. CDR3 length equals 16 residues. Written as DNA, the CDR3 is TGTGCCAGCTCACCCCCTAGCGGGAGAAACGGAGATACGCAGTATTTT. Translation gives CASSPPSGRNGDTQYF.

The genes are TRBV24-1 and TRBJ1-5; D is unclear. Germline V gene data show CDR1 as KGHDR and CDR2 as SFDVKD. Trimming shortened V by 4 bases and J by 10 bases, and 10 bases separated the two germline ends. This CDR3 spans 12 amino acids. CDR3: CATSDPLKPQHF. For the CDR3, the DNA is TGTGCCACCAGTGACCCCCTTAAACCCCAGCATTTT.

The CDR3 DNA reads as TGTGCCTGGAGCGGTCAGGAGACCCAGTACTTC. Translating it yields CAWSGQETQYF. V gene TRBV30 combines with J gene TRBJ2-5; D is undetermined. This CDR3 has 11 amino acids. The V gene's germline CDR1 is GTSNPN and CDR2 SVGIG (reference sequence). V was trimmed by 3 bases and J by 5 bases, leaving 7 bases between them. Full variable domain (rest looked up from reference TRBV30 and TRBJ2-5): SQTIHQWPATLVQPVGSPLSLECTVEGTSNPNLYWYRQAAGRGLQLLFYSVGIGQISSEVPQNLSASRPQDRQFILSSKKLLLSDSGFYLCAWSGQETQYFGPGTRLLVL.

CDR3 sequence reads: CSVPLLTGEQYF. DNA for the CDR3: TGCAGCGTACCCCTTTTAACGGGCGAGCAGTACTTC. This rearrangement joins TRBV29-1 to TRBJ2-7; no clear D. V was pared by 6 bases and J by 6 bases, with 15 bases between. The CDR3 is made up of 12 amino acids. CDR1 SQVTM and CDR2 ANQGSEA come from the germline V gene.

The V and J genes are TRBV27 and TRBJ2-1; D is perhaps TRBD2 (5 bases). There are 11 residues in the CDR3. The germline V gene has CDR1 MNHEY and CDR2 SMNVEV (reference sequence). V was clipped by 6 bases and J by 10 bases, with 10 bases between them. The CDR3 DNA reads TGTGCCAGCAGACGAGGGCAGGAGCAGTTCTTC. Residues: CASRRGQEQFF.

The genes are TRBV30 and TRBJ1-1; TRBD1 agrees at 9 bases. This CDR3 is 14 amino acids long. Trimming at V came to 8 bases and at J to 4 bases, leaving 11 bases not matched to a gene. The germline V gene has CDR1 GTSNPN and CDR2 SVGIG (reference sequence). In DNA form, the CDR3 reads TGTGCCAGAACGCCGGACAGGGGCGGCACTGAAGCTTTCTTT. Translating gives CARTPDRGGTEAFF.

The chain links TRBV20-1 to TRBJ2-4, with TRBD2 identical over 11 bases. Germline V gene lookup returns CDR1 DFQATT and CDR2 SNEGSKA (reference sequence). After removal of 4 bases from V and 6 bases from J, the junction contained 11 bases not matched to a gene. This CDR3 region has 16 residues. The CDR3 coding sequence is TGCAGTGCTACTCTAGCGGGAGGAGGGGTGGGAAACATTCAGTACTTC. Its translation is CSATLAGGGVGNIQYF.

The CDR3, as DNA: TGTGCCAGCAGCCTGACAGGGGTGTTGGGTTCACCCCTCCACTTT. This sequence encodes CASSLTGVLGSPLHF. The chain is built from TRBV7-3 and TRBJ1-6; 8 bases agree with TRBD1. The CDR3 contains 15 residues. J lost 9 bases, V lost 5 bases, and 9 bases had no gene match. Germline lookup yields CDR1 SGHTA and CDR2 FQGTGA.

The rearrangement uses TRBV7-2 and TRBJ2-1, with D perhaps TRBD2 (5 bases). V was clipped by 4 bases and J by 5 bases, with 15 bases between them. The CDR3 spans 15 residues. The germline gives CDR1 SGHTA, CDR2 FQGNSA. CDR3 sequence: CASSSFITGNNEQFF. CDR3 in DNA: TGTGCCAGCAGCTCATTCATAACGGGGAACAATGAGCAGTTCTTC.

Written as DNA, the CDR3 is TGTGCCAGCAGCCCGGGATACAAAGAGACCCAGTACTTC. Encoded protein: CASSPGYKETQYF. The chain recombines TRBV3-1 with TRBJ2-5, with D possibly matching TRBD2 (5 bases). Germline CDR1 is LGHDT and CDR2 is YNNKEL (reference sequence). V was cut by 4 bases and J by 3 bases, with 9 bases left in between. The CDR3 covers 13 residues.

V and J are TRBV6-2 or TRBV6-3 and TRBJ1-1; D gene unclear. Trimming pared 5 bases from V and 1 base from J, leaving 8 bases between. Per the germline V gene, CDR1 is MNHEY and CDR2 is SVGEGT. This CDR3 region has 13 residues. This CDR3 is CASSGNGNTEAFF. CDR3 nucleotides: TGTGCCAGCAGTGGGAATGGGAACACTGAAGCTTTCTTT.

The chain carries TRBV7-9 and TRBJ2-1; 7 bases fit TRBD2. With V trimmed by 11 bases and J by 4 bases, 8 bases remained unmatched. This CDR3 is 13 amino acids long. The germline V gene has CDR1 SEHNR and CDR2 FQNEAQ (reference sequence). CDR3 coding DNA: TGTGCCGCGCGGGACTACCCGTACAATGAGCAGTTCTTC. Residues: CAARDYPYNEQFF. The full variable domain, with the rest looked up from reference TRBV7-9 and TRBJ2-1, is DTGVSQNPRHKITKRGQNVTFRCDPISEHNRLYWYRQTLGQGPEFLTYFQNEAQLEKSRLLSDRFSAERPKGSFSTLEIQRTEQGDSAMYLCAARDYPYNEQFFGPGTRLTVL.

The chain employs TRBV3-1 and TRBJ2-1; 12 bases are a match to TRBD2. The junction had 5 bases not matched to a gene; V was cut back by 6 bases and J by 2 bases. Per germline, CDR1 LGHDT and CDR2 YNNKEL (reference sequence). The CDR3 sequence is 16 residues long. In DNA form, the CDR3 reads TGTGCCAGCAGTCAACTAGCGGGAGGACCCTACAATGAGCAGTTCTTC. It codes for CASSQLAGGPYNEQFF.

This chain uses TRBV12-3 or TRBV12-4 with TRBJ2-7, with D perhaps assigned TRBD1 or TRBD2 (5 bases each). Trimming took 3 bases from V and 5 from J, leaving 17 bases between them. The CDR3 covers 15 residues. The chain's CDR3 is CASSLGQLRADEQYF. CDR3 sequence (DNA): TGTGCCAGCAGTTTGGGGCAGTTGCGGGCTGACGAGCAGTACTTC.

V gene TRBV29-1 combines with J gene TRBJ1-1; 12 bases match TRBD1. The germline V gene has CDR1 SQVTM and CDR2 ANQGSEA. With 7 bases clipped from V and 2 bases from J, the junction kept 8 bases outside the gene matches. CDR3 size: 15 residues. For the CDR3, the DNA is TGCAGCGCCGGGACAGGGGGCTTTCGAAACACTGAAGCTTTCTTT. Translation: CSAGTGGFRNTEAFF.

The chain uses TRBV10-3 and TRBJ1-2; 7 bases fit TRBD1. Germline V gene lookup returns CDR1 ENHRY and CDR2 SYGVKD. With 3 bases clipped from V and 5 bases from J, the junction kept 6 bases outside the gene matches. The CDR3 has 14 residues. The CDR3 DNA is TGTGCCATCAGTGATACGACAGGGAGTTATGGCTACACCTTC. Translated: CAISDTTGSYGYTF.

This clonotype was detected only once. The chain recombines TRBV12-3 or TRBV12-4 with TRBJ2-5; 7 nucleotides align to TRBD2. The CDR3 contains 14 residues. J lost 3 bases, V lost 1 base, and 2 bases had no gene match. The CDR3 is CASSLVLAKETQYF. The CDR3 DNA reads TGTGCCAGCAGTTTAGTACTAGCGAAAGAGACCCAGTACTTC.

V and J are TRBV18 and TRBJ2-3; possibly TRBD1 for D (5 bases). V was pared by 0 bases and J by 1 base, with 8 bases between. The CDR3 consists of 15 residues. Germline V gives CDR1 KGHSH, CDR2 LQKENI. The CDR3 spells CASSPPDTRTDTQYF. In DNA, the CDR3 is TGTGCCAGCTCACCACCGGACACCCGCACAGATACGCAGTATTTT.

V and J are TRBV9 and TRBJ1-2; D is uncertain. Trimming shortened V by 0 bases and J by 8 bases, and 8 bases separated the two germline ends. The CDR3 consists of 12 residues. Germline CDR1 is SGDLS and CDR2 is YYNGEE. CDR3 sequence reads: CASSVDERGYTF. CDR3 nucleotides: TGTGCCAGCAGCGTAGATGAAAGAGGCTACACCTTC.

The V call is TRBV5-4, the J call TRBJ2-7; 7 bases line up with TRBD2. The CDR3 length is 15 residues. Germline-derived CDR1 and CDR2 are SGHNT and YYREEE (reference sequence). Losses at the gene ends were 4 bases for V and 2 bases for J; bases not matched to a gene: 9. The CDR3 protein is CASSPLGGSTYEQYF. CDR3 DNA sequence: TGTGCCAGCAGCCCGCTTGGCGGGAGTACCTACGAGCAGTACTTC. The full variable domain, rest sourced from reference TRBV5-4 and TRBJ2-7, is ETGVTQSPTHLIKTRGQQVTLRCSSQSGHNTVSWYQQALGQGPQFIFQYYREEENGRGNFPPRFSGLQFPNYSSELNVNALELDDSALYLCASSPLGGSTYEQYFGPGTRLTVT.

This chain links TRBV12-3 or TRBV12-4 with TRBJ2-5; 7 bases agree with TRBD1. With 2 bases clipped from V and 7 bases from J, the junction kept 4 bases outside the gene matches. CDR3 length: 13 amino acids. The CDR3 DNA is TGTGCCAGCAGTTTAACAGGGGACGCGACCCAGTACTTC. Residues: CASSLTGDATQYF.

The chain links TRBV5-4 to TRBJ1-2; 7 bases are shared with TRBD1. Germline trimming cut 3 bases from V and 1 base from J; bases unmatched to any gene: 6. CDR3 length: 15 residues. Per germline, CDR1 SGHNT and CDR2 YYREEE (reference sequence). The CDR3 region has the DNA TGTGCCAGCAGCTCCCCGGGACAGCTTAACTATGGCTACACCTTC. Its translation is CASSSPGQLNYGYTF.

This clonotype was detected only a few times. V usage is TRBV2 and J usage is TRBJ2-1, with D hard to call. The germline CDR1 and CDR2 sequences are SNHLY and FYNNEI. CDR3 length: 15 residues. V was pared by 5 bases and J by 0 bases, with 11 bases between. This chain's CDR3 is CASSQDRGSYNEQFF. The CDR3 region has the DNA TGTGCCAGCAGTCAGGATCGCGGCTCCTACAATGAGCAGTTCTTC.

V is TRBV19 and J is TRBJ1-2; 7 bases match TRBD1. CDR3 length: 13 residues. The germline V gene has CDR1 LNHDA and CDR2 SQIVND (reference sequence). J gave up 4 bases and V 5 bases, and 4 bases lay outside the gene matches. The CDR3 sequence is CASSVTGPYGYTF. CDR3 sequence (DNA): TGTGCCAGTAGTGTGACAGGGCCCTATGGCTACACCTTC.

The chain links TRBV12-3 or TRBV12-4 to TRBJ1-5; TRBD1 might be the D (6 bases). The CDR3 has 14 residues. V lost 0 bases to trimming and J lost 7 bases, with 10 bases between them. The CDR3 coding sequence is TGTGCCAGCAGTTTAGCAGGGACAAGACAGCCCCAGCATTTT. This translates into CASSLAGTRQPQHF.

This clonotype has just one count. The genes are TRBV12-3 or TRBV12-4 and TRBJ2-2; D not certain. The CDR3 runs 13 residues. The V end was cut by 6 bases, the J end by 0 bases, with 5 bases between. The CDR3 DNA is TGTGCCAGCAGGTCGACGAACACCGGGGAGCTGTTTTTT. Encoded protein: CASRSTNTGELFF.

The chain is built from TRBV12-3 or TRBV12-4 and TRBJ1-1; the match to TRBD1 covers 7 bases. The CDR3 is 19 residues long. The ends lost 5 bases at V and 0 bases at J; junction bases unmatched: 18. The DNA of the CDR3 is TGTGCCAGCAGTCCCAGGGGGTGGTATTTCGGGACAGTGAACACTGAAGCTTTCTTT. Protein: CASSPRGWYFGTVNTEAFF.

This clonotype was recorded a few times. The chain links TRBV30 to TRBJ2-6; no clear D gene. The CDR3 runs 15 residues. V was clipped by 0 bases and J by 0 bases, with 6 bases between them. Germline values: CDR1 GTSNPN, CDR2 SVGIG (reference sequence). CDR3 sequence reads: CAWSVGNSGANVLTF. The CDR3 nucleotides read TGTGCCTGGAGTGTAGGTAACTCTGGGGCCAACGTCCTGACTTTC. Full variable domain (rest looked up from reference TRBV30 and TRBJ2-6): SQTIHQWPATLVQPVGSPLSLECTVEGTSNPNLYWYRQAAGRGLQLLFYSVGIGQISSEVPQNLSASRPQDRQFILSSKKLLLSDSGFYLCAWSVGNSGANVLTFGAGSRLTVL.

The CDR3 sequence is CASSKRLAATYNEQFF. The CDR3 region has the DNA TGTGCCAGCAGCAAGAGACTAGCGGCAACCTACAATGAGCAGTTCTTC. The chain has TRBV12-3 or TRBV12-4 and TRBJ2-1; 9 bases map to TRBD2. V lost 6 bases, J lost 2 bases, and 8 bases stayed unmatched. The CDR3 extends over 16 amino acids.

The chain's CDR3 is CASSVGVLQETQYF. The CDR3 nucleotides read TGTGCCAGCAGCGTAGGGGTACTCCAAGAGACCCAGTACTTC. The chain links TRBV9 to TRBJ2-5, with D unresolved. Germline V gives CDR1 SGDLS, CDR2 YYNGEE. Trimming cost V 0 bases and J 1 base, with 7 bases left between them. This CDR3 is built from 14 residues. Looking up the rest from reference TRBV9 and TRBJ2-5 gives the full variable domain: DSGVTQTPKHLITATGQRVTLRCSPRSGDLSVYWYQQSLDQGLQFLIQYYNGEERAKGNILERFSAQQFPDLHSELNLSSLELGDSALYFCASSVGVLQETQYFGPGTRLLVL.

This chain joins TRBV6-6 and TRBJ1-1; 7 bases are shared with TRBD1. The V gene's germline CDR1 is MNHNY and CDR2 SVGAGI (reference sequence). This CDR3 comprises 11 residues. J was trimmed by 7 bases and V by 6 bases; bases with no gene match: 2. The CDR3 protein is CASRRQGEAFF. The CDR3 nucleotides read TGTGCCAGCAGACGACAGGGTGAAGCTTTCTTT.

The gene calls are TRBV12-3 or TRBV12-4 and TRBJ2-1; TRBD2 matches at 11 bases. CDR3 length: 16 amino acids. With 6 bases clipped from V and 2 bases from J, the junction kept 6 bases outside the gene matches. The CDR3 sequence is CASRFSGGGPYNEQFF. The CDR3 coding sequence is TGTGCCAGCAGATTTAGCGGGGGGGGCCCCTACAATGAGCAGTTCTTC.